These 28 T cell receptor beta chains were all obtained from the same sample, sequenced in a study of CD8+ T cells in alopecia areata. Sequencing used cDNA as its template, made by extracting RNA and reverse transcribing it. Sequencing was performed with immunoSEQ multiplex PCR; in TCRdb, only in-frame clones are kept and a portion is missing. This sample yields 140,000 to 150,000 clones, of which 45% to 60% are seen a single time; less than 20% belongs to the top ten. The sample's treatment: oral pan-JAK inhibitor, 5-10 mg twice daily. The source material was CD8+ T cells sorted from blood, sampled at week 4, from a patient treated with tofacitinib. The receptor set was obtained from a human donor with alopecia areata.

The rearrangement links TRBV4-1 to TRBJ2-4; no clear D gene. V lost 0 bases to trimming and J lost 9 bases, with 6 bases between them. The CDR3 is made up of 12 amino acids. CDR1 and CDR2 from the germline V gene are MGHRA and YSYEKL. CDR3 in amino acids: CASSQDPGIQYF. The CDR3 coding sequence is TGCGCCAGCAGCCAAGACCCGGGCATTCAGTACTTC.

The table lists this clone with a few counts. CDR3 bases: TGCGCCAGCAGCTTGGGCGGCGCTGGCTATGGCTACACCTTC. Its protein is CASSLGGAGYGYTF. V gene TRBV5-1 combines with J gene TRBJ1-2; D uncertain. The V and J ends lost 0 bases and 4 bases respectively, with 10 bases between them. CDR1 and CDR2 from the germline V gene are SGHRS and YFSETQ. The CDR3 is 14 residues long.

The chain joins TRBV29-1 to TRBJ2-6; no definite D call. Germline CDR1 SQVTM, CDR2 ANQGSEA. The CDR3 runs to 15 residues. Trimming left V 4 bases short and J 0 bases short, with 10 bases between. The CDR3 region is CSVVAQSSGANVLTF. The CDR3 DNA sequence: TGCAGCGTTGTGGCCCAATCCTCTGGGGCCAACGTCCTGACTTTC.

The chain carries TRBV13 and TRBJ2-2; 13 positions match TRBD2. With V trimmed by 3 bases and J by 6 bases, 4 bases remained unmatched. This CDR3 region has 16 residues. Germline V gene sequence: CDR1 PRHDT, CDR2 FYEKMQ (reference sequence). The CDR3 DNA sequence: TGTGCCAGCAGCTTCGGACTAGCGGGGGACGCCGGGGAGCTGTTTTTT. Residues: CASSFGLAGDAGELFF.

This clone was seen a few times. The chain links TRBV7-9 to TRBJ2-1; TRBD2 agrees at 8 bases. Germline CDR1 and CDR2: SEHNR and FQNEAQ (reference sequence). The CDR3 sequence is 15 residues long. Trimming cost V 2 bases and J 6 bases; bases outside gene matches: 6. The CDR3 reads CASSLSTGGPNEQFF. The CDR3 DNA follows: TGTGCCAGCAGCTTATCAACGGGGGGGCCCAATGAGCAGTTCTTC.

CDR3 amino acids: CASSLTGRDYEQYF. The CDR3 nucleotides are TGTGCCAGCAGCCTGACAGGCAGAGACTACGAGCAGTACTTC. The rearrangement links TRBV5-6 to TRBJ2-7; tentative D call: TRBD1 (6 bases). Germline values: CDR1 SGHDT, CDR2 YYEEEE. This CDR3 has 14 amino acids. Deletions cut 4 bases from V and 3 bases from J, with 14 bases between.

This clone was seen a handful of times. For the CDR3, the DNA is TGTGCCAGCAGTGGCATCGGGGCCAGCTACGAGCAGTACTTC. This encodes CASSGIGASYEQYF. This chain uses TRBV6-5 with TRBJ2-7; either TRBD1 or TRBD2 may fit D (5 bases each). The CDR3 length is 14 residues. Deletions cut 5 bases from V and 3 bases from J, with 14 bases between. Germline V gene data show CDR1 as MNHEY and CDR2 as SVGAGI.

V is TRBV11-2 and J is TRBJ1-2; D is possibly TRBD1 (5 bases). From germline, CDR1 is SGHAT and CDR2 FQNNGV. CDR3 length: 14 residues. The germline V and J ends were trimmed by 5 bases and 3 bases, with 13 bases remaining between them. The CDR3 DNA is TGTGCCAGCAGCGGGACCGCGATCTACTATGGCTACACCTTC. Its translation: CASSGTAIYYGYTF.

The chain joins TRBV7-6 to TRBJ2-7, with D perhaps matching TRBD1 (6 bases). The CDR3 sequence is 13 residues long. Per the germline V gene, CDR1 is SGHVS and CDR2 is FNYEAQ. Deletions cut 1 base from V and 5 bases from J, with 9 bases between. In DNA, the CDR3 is TGTGCCAGCAGCTTAGGGACAGTCCACGAGCAGTACTTC. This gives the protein CASSLGTVHEQYF.

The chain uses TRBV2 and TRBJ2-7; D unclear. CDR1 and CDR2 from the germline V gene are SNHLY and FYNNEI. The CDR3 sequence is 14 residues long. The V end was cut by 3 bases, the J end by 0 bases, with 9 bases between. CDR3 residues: CASSDGQFSYEQYF. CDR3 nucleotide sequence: TGTGCCAGCAGTGACGGGCAGTTCTCCTACGAGCAGTACTTC.

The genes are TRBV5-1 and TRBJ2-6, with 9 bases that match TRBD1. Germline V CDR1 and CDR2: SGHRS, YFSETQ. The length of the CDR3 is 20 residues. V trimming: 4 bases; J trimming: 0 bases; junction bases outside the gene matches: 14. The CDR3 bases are TGCGCCAGCAGCAACCCGGTCGGGACAGGGACACACTCTGGGGCCAACGTCCTGACTTTC. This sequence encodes CASSNPVGTGTHSGANVLTF. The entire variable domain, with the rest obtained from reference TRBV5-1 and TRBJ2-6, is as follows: KAGVTQTPRYLIKTRGQQVTLSCSPISGHRSVSWYQQTPGQGLQFLFEYFSETQRNKGNFPGRFSGRQFSNSRSEMNVSTLELGDSALYLCASSNPVGTGTHSGANVLTFGAGSRLTVL.

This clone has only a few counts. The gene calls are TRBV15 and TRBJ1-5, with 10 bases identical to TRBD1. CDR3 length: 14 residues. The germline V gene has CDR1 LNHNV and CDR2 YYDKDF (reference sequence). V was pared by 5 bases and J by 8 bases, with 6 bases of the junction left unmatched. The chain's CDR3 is CATSFGTGVEPQHF. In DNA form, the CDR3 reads TGTGCCACCAGCTTCGGGACAGGGGTCGAGCCCCAGCATTTT.

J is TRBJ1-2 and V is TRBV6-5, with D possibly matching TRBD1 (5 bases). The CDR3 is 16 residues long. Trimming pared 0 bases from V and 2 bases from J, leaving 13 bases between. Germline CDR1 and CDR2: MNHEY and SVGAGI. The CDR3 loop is CASSYSPQDENYGYTF. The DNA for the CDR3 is TGTGCCAGCAGTTACTCGCCACAGGATGAAAACTATGGCTACACCTTC.

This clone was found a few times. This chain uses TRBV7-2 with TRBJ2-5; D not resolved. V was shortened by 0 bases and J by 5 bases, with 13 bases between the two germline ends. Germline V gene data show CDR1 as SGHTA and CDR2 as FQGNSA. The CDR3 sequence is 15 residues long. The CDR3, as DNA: TGTGCCAGCAGCTTAGCGGGCAGCTCTTGGGAGACCCAGTACTTC. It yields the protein CASSLAGSSWETQYF. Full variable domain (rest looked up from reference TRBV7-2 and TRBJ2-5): GAGVSQSPSNKVTEKGKDVELRCDPISGHTALYWYRQSLGQGLEFLIYFQGNSAPDKSGLPSDRFSAERTGGSVSTLTIQRTQQEDSAVYLCASSLAGSSWETQYFGPGTRLLVL.

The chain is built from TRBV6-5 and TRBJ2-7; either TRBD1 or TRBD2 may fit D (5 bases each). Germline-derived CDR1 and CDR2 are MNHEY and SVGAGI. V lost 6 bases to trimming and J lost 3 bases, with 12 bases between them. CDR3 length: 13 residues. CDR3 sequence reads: CASSWGILYEQYF. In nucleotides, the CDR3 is TGTGCCAGCAGCTGGGGGATCCTCTACGAGCAGTACTTC.

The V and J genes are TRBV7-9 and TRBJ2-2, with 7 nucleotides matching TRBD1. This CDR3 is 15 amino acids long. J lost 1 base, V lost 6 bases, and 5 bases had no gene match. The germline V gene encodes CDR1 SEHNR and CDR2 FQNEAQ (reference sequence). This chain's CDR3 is CASRGWTGNTGELFF. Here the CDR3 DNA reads TGTGCCAGCAGGGGCTGGACAGGGAACACCGGGGAGCTGTTTTTT.

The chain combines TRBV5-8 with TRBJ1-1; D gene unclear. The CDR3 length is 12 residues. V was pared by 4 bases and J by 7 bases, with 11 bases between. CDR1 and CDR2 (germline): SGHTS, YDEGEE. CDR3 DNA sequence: TGTGCCAGCAGCCCACGACCCGGTGAAGCTTTCTTT. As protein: CASSPRPGEAFF.

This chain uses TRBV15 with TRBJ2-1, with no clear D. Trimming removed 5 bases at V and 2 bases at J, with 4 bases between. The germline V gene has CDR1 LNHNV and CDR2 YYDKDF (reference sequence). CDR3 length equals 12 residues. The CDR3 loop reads CATSGTYNEQFF. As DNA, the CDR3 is TGTGCCACCAGCGGGACCTACAATGAGCAGTTCTTC.

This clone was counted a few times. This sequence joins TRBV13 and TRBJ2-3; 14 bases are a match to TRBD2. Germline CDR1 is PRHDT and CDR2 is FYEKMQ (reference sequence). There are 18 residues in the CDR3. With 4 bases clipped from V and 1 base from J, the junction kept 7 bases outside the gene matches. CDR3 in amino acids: CASSSYMGLAGGTDTQYF. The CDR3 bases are TGTGCCAGCAGCTCCTATATGGGACTAGCGGGGGGCACAGATACGCAGTATTTT.

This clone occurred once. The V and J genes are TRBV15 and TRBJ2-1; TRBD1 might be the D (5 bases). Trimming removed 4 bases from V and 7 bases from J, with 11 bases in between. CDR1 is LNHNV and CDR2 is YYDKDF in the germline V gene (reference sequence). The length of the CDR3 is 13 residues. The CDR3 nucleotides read TGTGCCACCAGCACAGGGAATCTAAATGAGCAGTTCTTC. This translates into CATSTGNLNEQFF.

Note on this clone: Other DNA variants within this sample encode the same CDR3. Here the CDR3 reads CSVAGGPYNEQFF. DNA for the CDR3: TGCAGCGTCGCGGGGGGGCCCTACAATGAGCAGTTCTTC. The genes are TRBV29-1 and TRBJ2-1; 9 bases fit TRBD2. The CDR3 has 13 amino acids. The germline gives CDR1 SQVTM, CDR2 ANQGSEA. Germline trimming cut 6 bases from V and 2 bases from J; bases unmatched to any gene: 2.

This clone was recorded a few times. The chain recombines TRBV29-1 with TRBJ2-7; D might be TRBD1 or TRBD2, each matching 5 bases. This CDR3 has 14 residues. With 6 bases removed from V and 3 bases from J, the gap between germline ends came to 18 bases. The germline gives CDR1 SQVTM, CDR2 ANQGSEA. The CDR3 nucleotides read TGCAGCGTCTCCATTTCGGGACGGTACTACGAGCAGTACTTC. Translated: CSVSISGRYYEQYF.

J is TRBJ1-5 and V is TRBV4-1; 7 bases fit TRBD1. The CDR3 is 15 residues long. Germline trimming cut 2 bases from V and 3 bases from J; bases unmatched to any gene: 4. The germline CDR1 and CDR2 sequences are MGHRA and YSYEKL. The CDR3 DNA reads TGCGCCAGCAGCCAATTCAGGGGGATCAATCAGCCCCAGCATTTT. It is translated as CASSQFRGINQPQHF.

The CDR3 region is CAWSLFDSPNQPQHF. CDR3 sequence (DNA): TGTGCCTGGAGTCTTTTCGACAGCCCAAATCAGCCCCAGCATTTT. V usage is TRBV30 and J usage is TRBJ1-5; weak D call: TRBD1 (5 bases). The CDR3 loop spans 15 amino acids. Trimming stripped 2 bases from V and 4 bases from J, with 15 bases between. CDR1 and CDR2 from the germline V gene are GTSNPN and SVGIG (reference sequence).

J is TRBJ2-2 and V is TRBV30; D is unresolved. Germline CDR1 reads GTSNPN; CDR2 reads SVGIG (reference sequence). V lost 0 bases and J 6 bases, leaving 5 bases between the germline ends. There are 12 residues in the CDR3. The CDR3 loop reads CAWSVRAGELFF. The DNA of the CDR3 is TGTGCCTGGAGTGTACGGGCCGGGGAGCTGTTTTTT.

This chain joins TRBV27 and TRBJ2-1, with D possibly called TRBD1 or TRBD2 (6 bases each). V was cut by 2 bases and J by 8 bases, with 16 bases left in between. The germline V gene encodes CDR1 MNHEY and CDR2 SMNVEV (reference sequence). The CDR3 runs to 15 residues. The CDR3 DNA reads TGTGCCAGCAGTTTAACGGGGGCCCACGGGGATGAGCAGTTCTTC. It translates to CASSLTGAHGDEQFF.

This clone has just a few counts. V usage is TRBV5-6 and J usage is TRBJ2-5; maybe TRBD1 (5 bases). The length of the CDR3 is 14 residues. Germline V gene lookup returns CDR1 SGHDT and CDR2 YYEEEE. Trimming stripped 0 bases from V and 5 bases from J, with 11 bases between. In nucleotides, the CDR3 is TGTGCCAGCAGCTTGGGGCAGGGTCCCGAGACCCAGTACTTC. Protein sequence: CASSLGQGPETQYF.

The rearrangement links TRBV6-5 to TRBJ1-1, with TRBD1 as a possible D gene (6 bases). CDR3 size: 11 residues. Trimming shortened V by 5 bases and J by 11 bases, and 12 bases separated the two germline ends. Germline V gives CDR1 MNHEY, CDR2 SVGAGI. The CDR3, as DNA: TGTGCCAGCAGTCCAACAGGGAGGGCTTTCTTT. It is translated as CASSPTGRAFF.